This T cell receptor (beta chain) originates from a study of T cell changes during pregnancy in multiple sclerosis. CDR1 SGHRS and CDR2 YFSETQ come from the germline V gene. V gave up 1 base and J gave up 3 bases; unmatched junction bases: 3. This CDR3 spans 14 amino acids. The assay was immunoSEQ multiplex PCR, and TCRdb's table has in-frame clones only and misses some. The sample consists of approximately 90,000 clones, approximately 94% of them appearing once. Material: peripheral blood, obtained in the third trimester of pregnancy. The receptor comes from a female donor with multiple sclerosis, enrolled in a pregnancy study. This chain joins TRBV5-1 and TRBJ1-2; TRBD1 matches 7 bases. The CDR3 loop is CASSLRGRYYGYTF. Here the CDR3 DNA reads TGCGCCAGCAGCTTGAGGGGGCGCTACTATGGCTACACCTTC. The full variable domain, completed using reference TRBV5-1 and TRBJ1-2, is KAGVTQTPRYLIKTRGQQVTLSCSPISGHRSVSWYQQTPGQGLQFLFEYFSETQRNKGNFPGRFSGRQFSNSRSEMNVSTLELGDSALYLCASSLRGRYYGYTFGSGTRLTVV.